These 27 T cell receptor beta chains came from one sample sequenced in a study of blood T cell repertoires in COVID-19. Some clones are missing from TCRdb's copy, which holds only in-frame ones; the method was immunoSEQ multiplex PCR. The sample lists about 190,000 clones; roughly 84% were seen once. Input material: peripheral blood. Receptors were obtained from a woman older than 75 with active or convalescent COVID-19.

V usage is TRBV18 and J usage is TRBJ2-7, with D possibly being TRBD1 (5 bases). Germline CDR1 is KGHSH and CDR2 is LQKENI. The V end was cut by 5 bases, the J end by 3 bases, with 11 bases between. The CDR3 consists of 13 residues. The CDR3, as DNA: TGTGCCAGCTCAGTAGGGGTGGGCTACGAGCAGTACTTC. Its translation: CASSVGVGYEQYF.

V usage is TRBV19 and J usage is TRBJ1-6; no clear D gene. Trimming took 3 bases from V and 4 from J, leaving 10 bases between them. The germline V gene encodes CDR1 LNHDA and CDR2 SQIVND (reference sequence). This CDR3 comprises 15 residues. The CDR3 bases are TGTGCCAGTAGTATCTCGCAGGAATATAATTCACCCCTCCACTTT. Its protein product is CASSISQEYNSPLHF. The whole variable domain, filled in from reference TRBV19 and TRBJ1-6, reads DGGITQSPKYLFRKEGQNVTLSCEQNLNHDAMYWYRQDPGQGLRLIYYSQIVNDFQKGDIAEGYSVSREKKESFPLTVTSAQKNPTAFYLCASSISQEYNSPLHFGNGTRLTVT.

The sample holds one count of this clone. The rearrangement joins TRBV10-3 to TRBJ1-5; TRBD1 aligns across 8 bases. J was trimmed by 0 bases and V by 2 bases; bases with no gene match: 6. Germline CDR1 and CDR2: ENHRY and SYGVKD. The CDR3 sequence is 17 residues long. The CDR3 DNA reads as TGTGCCATCAGTGAGAGGGACAGGAGCTATAGCAATCAGCCCCAGCATTTT. The encoded protein is CAISERDRSYSNQPQHF.

This chain connects TRBV19 to TRBJ1-1; 8 positions match TRBD1. Unmatched junction bases numbered 4, after V lost 3 bases and J lost 4 bases. The CDR3 totals 14 residues. Germline CDR1 is LNHDA and CDR2 is SQIVND (reference sequence). CDR3 protein: CASSMNRGGTEAFF. In nucleotides, the CDR3 is TGTGCCAGTAGTATGAACAGGGGGGGCACTGAAGCTTTCTTT.

This clone appeared a few times. Here the CDR3 reads CATSRWGREGSYEQYF. CDR3 DNA sequence: TGTGCCACCAGCAGGTGGGGACGGGAGGGATCCTACGAGCAGTACTTC. The chain has TRBV15 and TRBJ2-7, with 8 positions matching TRBD2. Germline CDR1 reads LNHNV; CDR2 reads YYDKDF (reference sequence). The CDR3 loop spans 16 amino acids. The junction had 8 bases not matched to a gene; V was cut back by 3 bases and J by 1 base.

CDR3 in amino acids: CASSLVLATSDNEQFF. The CDR3 nucleotides read TGCGCCAGCAGCTTGGTACTAGCGACGTCGGACAATGAGCAGTTCTTC. The chain carries TRBV5-1 and TRBJ2-1; 7 positions match TRBD2. V was pared by 0 bases and J by 5 bases, with 8 bases of the junction left unmatched. The CDR3 contains 16 residues. Germline assignment: CDR1 SGHRS and CDR2 YFSETQ.

The rearrangement uses TRBV2 and TRBJ1-2; 7 nucleotides match TRBD1. The V gene's germline CDR1 is SNHLY and CDR2 FYNNEI. Losses at the gene ends were 6 bases for V and 8 bases for J; bases not matched to a gene: 9. The CDR3 spans 13 residues. The CDR3 loop is CASRADRPEGYTF. Here the CDR3 DNA reads TGTGCCAGCAGGGCGGACAGGCCGGAAGGCTACACCTTC.

The V gene is TRBV5-1, the J gene TRBJ1-2, with 8 bases fitting TRBD1. Germline V lookup: CDR1 SGHRS, CDR2 YFSETQ. With 0 bases clipped from V and 6 bases from J, the junction kept 4 bases outside the gene matches. The CDR3 sequence is 14 residues long. Here the CDR3 DNA reads TGCGCCAGCAGCTTGGGACAGGGGTTGGATGGCTACACCTTC. Protein product: CASSLGQGLDGYTF.

In this sample, this clone turned up once. The chain is built from TRBV2 and TRBJ1-2, with a weak D call TRBD1 (5 bases). The V and J ends lost 2 bases and 6 bases respectively, with 10 bases between them. The CDR3 is made up of 13 amino acids. Germline CDR1 and CDR2: SNHLY and FYNNEI. The CDR3 DNA is TGTGCCAGCAGTGAATCGGCCAGGGATGGCTACACCTTC. Translating gives CASSESARDGYTF.

This rearrangement joins TRBV28 to TRBJ2-2; 12 bases line up with TRBD2. This CDR3 is built from 15 residues. The V segment lost 8 bases and the J segment 4 bases; nucleotides outside the gene matches: 5. Germline CDR1 reads MDHEN; CDR2 reads SYDVKM. The DNA for the CDR3 is TGTGCCAGCGGTCTAGCGGGAGGGAGCACCGGGGAGCTGTTTTTT. This translates into CASGLAGGSTGELFF.

The genes are TRBV6-5 and TRBJ2-7, with D possibly matching TRBD2 (5 bases). Trimming left V 6 bases short and J 5 bases short, with 14 bases between. CDR1 and CDR2 (germline): MNHEY, SVGAGI. There are 13 residues in the CDR3. The CDR3 is CASRSDYYHEQYF. The CDR3 DNA is TGTGCCAGCAGATCTGACTATTACCACGAGCAGTACTTC.

The chain is built from TRBV14 and TRBJ2-7; 7 nucleotides agree with TRBD1. CDR3 length: 18 residues. V lost 0 bases, J lost 4 bases, and 15 bases stayed unmatched. CDR1 and CDR2 from the germline V gene are SGHDN and FVKESK. The CDR3, as DNA: TGTGCCAGCAGCCAAGAACAGGGCTGGGGACAGCAGTATTACGAGCAGTACTTC. It yields the protein CASSQEQGWGQQYYEQYF.

This clone has just a few counts. This chain joins TRBV28 and TRBJ1-2; perhaps TRBD1 as D (5 bases). Germline V gene data show CDR1 as MDHEN and CDR2 as SYDVKM. The length of the CDR3 is 17 residues. Trimming stripped 4 bases from V and 6 bases from J, with 24 bases between. The CDR3 protein is CASSSLGWAGRWNGYTF. CDR3 DNA: TGTGCCAGCAGTTCCCTGGGGTGGGCAGGGAGGTGGAATGGCTACACCTTC.

V gene TRBV20-1 combines with J gene TRBJ2-7; the D gene is possibly TRBD1 (6 bases). V was clipped by 3 bases and J by 3 bases, with 9 bases between them. The CDR3 extends over 12 amino acids. Germline V gives CDR1 DFQATT, CDR2 SNEGSKA (reference sequence). CDR3 sequence (DNA): TGCAGTGCTAGTGCAGGGGTCTACGAGCAGTACTTC. Its protein product is CSASAGVYEQYF.

This clone was seen once. This rearrangement joins TRBV24-1 to TRBJ2-5, with D perhaps TRBD1 (7 bases). This CDR3 has 15 amino acids. Germline CDR1 and CDR2: KGHDR and SFDVKD. Trimming cost V 4 bases and J 5 bases, with 16 bases left between them. The DNA of the CDR3 is TGTGCCACCAGTGACTCTCGCGCAGGGGGGGAGACCCAGTACTTC. Amino acid sequence: CATSDSRAGGETQYF.

The chain carries TRBV3-1 (or the pseudogene TRBV3-2) and TRBJ2-3; D is unresolved. Germline V gene data show CDR1 as LGHDT and CDR2 as YNNKEL (reference sequence). With 4 bases removed from V and 5 bases from J, the gap between germline ends came to 16 bases. There are 15 residues in the CDR3. CDR3 coding DNA: TGTGCCAGCAGCCCCTCCGGAGAATCCCAAGATACGCAGTATTTT. The encoded protein is CASSPSGESQDTQYF.

This clone was seen repeatedly, ten times or more. The rearrangement links TRBV14 to TRBJ1-1, with TRBD1 identical over 11 bases. Germline values: CDR1 SGHDN, CDR2 FVKESK. Trimming took 1 base from V and 4 from J; bases not matched to a gene: 17. CDR3 size: 20 residues. The CDR3 nucleotides read TGTGCCAGCAGCCAAGCGGGGGCCGGGACAGGGGGTTCCCTGGGCACTGAAGCTTTCTTT. This encodes CASSQAGAGTGGSLGTEAFF.

J is TRBJ1-5 and V is TRBV19; no definite D call. From germline, CDR1 is LNHDA and CDR2 SQIVND (reference sequence). V was clipped by 3 bases and J by 1 base, with 10 bases between them. This CDR3 is built from 15 residues. This chain's CDR3 is CASSIPPVSNQPQHF. CDR3 coding DNA: TGTGCCAGTAGTATTCCGCCAGTAAGCAATCAGCCCCAGCATTTT.

This clone was observed once. The chain uses TRBV11-3 and TRBJ2-2; TRBD2 might be the D (5 bases). This CDR3 has 14 residues. Trimming stripped 4 bases from V and 6 bases from J, with 12 bases between. The germline V gene encodes CDR1 SGHNT and CDR2 YENEEA. The CDR3 nucleotides read TGTGCCAGCAGCTCCCGACCCGGGGCCGGGGAGCTGTTTTTT. This codes for CASSSRPGAGELFF.

This chain uses TRBV11-3 with TRBJ2-3; TRBD2 might be the D (5 bases). Germline assignment: CDR1 SGHNT and CDR2 YENEEA. Trimming left V 6 bases short and J 3 bases short, with 13 bases between. The length of the CDR3 is 14 residues. The CDR3 region has the DNA TGTGCCAGCAGTATACCGGGAACGACAGATACGCAGTATTTT. It is translated as CASSIPGTTDTQYF.

In its sample, this clone was seen once. The genes are TRBV19 and TRBJ2-3, with 8 bases fitting TRBD1. CDR1 and CDR2 (germline): LNHDA, SQIVND (reference sequence). The length of the CDR3 is 15 residues. V dropped 4 bases and J dropped 1; count of bases not matched to a gene: 4. CDR3 sequence (DNA): TGTGCCAGTAGTACCCTGACAGGGGGCACAGATACGCAGTATTTT. As protein: CASSTLTGGTDTQYF. The full variable domain, in which reference TRBV19 and TRBJ2-3 provide the parts outside the CDR3, is DGGITQSPKYLFRKEGQNVTLSCEQNLNHDAMYWYRQDPGQGLRLIYYSQIVNDFQKGDIAEGYSVSREKKESFPLTVTSAQKNPTAFYLCASSTLTGGTDTQYFGPGTRLTVL.

This chain links TRBV6-6 with TRBJ1-4, with D unclear. The CDR3 has 12 residues. V lost 5 bases and J lost 8, with 9 bases in between. Germline CDR1 is MNHNY and CDR2 is SVGAGI (reference sequence). The CDR3 bases are TGTGCCAGCAGTGGTCGGTGGGAAAAACTGTTTTTT. This translates into CASSGRWEKLFF.

The chain recombines TRBV5-1 with TRBJ1-4, with D possibly TRBD1 on 5 matching bases. CDR1 SGHRS and CDR2 YFSETQ come from the germline V gene. The V and J ends lost 5 bases and 1 base respectively, with 9 bases between them. The CDR3 runs to 14 residues. CDR3 DNA: TGCGCCAGCAGGCGGGGCGGAACTAATGAAAAACTGTTTTTT. Its protein product is CASRRGGTNEKLFF.

CDR3 sequence reads: CASSSGTVVFDEQFF. In nucleotides, the CDR3 is TGCGCCAGCAGCTCCGGGACAGTGGTCTTCGATGAGCAGTTCTTC. V gene TRBV5-1 combines with J gene TRBJ2-1, with 7 bases identical to TRBD1. V lost 3 bases to trimming and J lost 8 bases; unmatched junction nucleotides: 11. The germline V gene has CDR1 SGHRS and CDR2 YFSETQ. This CDR3 is 15 amino acids long.

The gene calls are TRBV5-6 and TRBJ2-5; tentative D call: TRBD1 (6 bases). V lost 0 bases and J lost 3, with 9 bases in between. The germline V gene encodes CDR1 SGHDT and CDR2 YYEEEE. The CDR3 totals 14 residues. The CDR3 is CASSLAYREETQYF. The CDR3 DNA sequence: TGTGCCAGCAGCTTGGCTTACAGGGAAGAGACCCAGTACTTC.

The J gene is TRBJ1-3, the V gene TRBV19; D not resolved. The CDR3 is 14 residues long. The germline V and J ends were trimmed by 4 bases and 4 bases, with 11 bases remaining between them. Germline-derived CDR1 and CDR2 are LNHDA and SQIVND (reference sequence). The CDR3 sequence is CASSKTTRGNTIYF. DNA for the CDR3: TGTGCCAGTAGTAAAACAACCAGGGGAAACACCATATATTTT.

This clone is a singleton in its sample. The V gene is TRBV5-1, the J gene TRBJ2-7; TRBD1 aligns across 10 bases. The CDR3 consists of 17 residues. Germline CDR1 and CDR2: SGHRS and YFSETQ. V gave up 0 bases and J gave up 0 bases; unmatched junction bases: 6. The CDR3 nucleotides are TGCGCCAGCAGCTTGGGATGGGACAGGGGTAGCTCCTACGAGCAGTACTTC. Translation: CASSLGWDRGSSYEQYF.